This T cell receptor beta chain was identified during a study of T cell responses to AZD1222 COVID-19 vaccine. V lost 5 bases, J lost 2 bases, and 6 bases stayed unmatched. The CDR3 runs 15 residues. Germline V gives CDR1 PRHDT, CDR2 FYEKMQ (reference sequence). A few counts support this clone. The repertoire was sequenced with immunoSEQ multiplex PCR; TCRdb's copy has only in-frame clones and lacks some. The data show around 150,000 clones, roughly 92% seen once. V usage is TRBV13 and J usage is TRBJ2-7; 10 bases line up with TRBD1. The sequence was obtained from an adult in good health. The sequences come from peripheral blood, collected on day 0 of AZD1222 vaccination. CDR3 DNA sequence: TGTGCCAGCAGCGATACCGGGACAGGGGCCTACGAGCAGTACTTC. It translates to CASSDTGTGAYEQYF.